These 27 T cell receptor beta chains originate from one sample sequenced in a study of blood T cell repertoires in COVID-19. TCRdb's copy holds only in-frame clones and misses some; the assay was immunoSEQ multiplex PCR. This sample has fewer than 350,000 clones; 88% occur once, and the top ten carry roughly 9%. Sequencing was carried out using peripheral blood. These TCRs come from a man aged 18 to 30 with active or convalescent COVID-19.

This rearrangement joins TRBV6-5 to TRBJ1-2; maybe TRBD1 (5 bases). Germline CDR1 is MNHEY and CDR2 is SVGAGI. The V and J ends lost 8 bases and 5 bases respectively, with 18 bases between them. This CDR3 comprises 14 residues. Here the CDR3 reads CASARPGNLYGYTF. CDR3 DNA: TGTGCCAGCGCAAGGCCAGGGAACTTATATGGCTACACCTTC.

J is TRBJ2-2 and V is TRBV7-2, with 8 bases that match TRBD1. Germline loops: CDR1 SGHTA, CDR2 FQGNSA. Trimming at V came to 1 base and at J to 5 bases, leaving 9 bases not matched to a gene. The CDR3 is 17 amino acids. CDR3 sequence: CASSLGNGQGWTGELFF. Here the CDR3 DNA reads TGTGCCAGCAGCTTAGGCAACGGACAGGGTTGGACCGGGGAGCTGTTTTTT.

This chain connects TRBV19 to TRBJ1-1; D is possibly TRBD1 (5 bases). CDR1 LNHDA and CDR2 SQIVND come from the germline V gene (reference sequence). Trimming took 6 bases from V and 1 from J, leaving 15 bases between them. This CDR3 region has 15 residues. The chain's CDR3 is CASRTWGERNTEAFF. The DNA for the CDR3 is TGTGCCAGTAGGACTTGGGGGGAGAGGAACACTGAAGCTTTCTTT.

This chain connects TRBV19 to TRBJ1-5; D gene unclear. The CDR3 has 12 residues. CDR1 is LNHDA, CDR2 SQIVND, per germline (reference sequence). V dropped 5 bases and J dropped 6 bases, with 8 bases sitting between them. The DNA for the CDR3 is TGTGCCAGTAGTTTTCTTCGTCAGCCCCAGCATTTT. Translated: CASSFLRQPQHF.

The CDR3 DNA reads as TGTGCCAGCAGTTTGGCTGGGCCCTGGGGCTACACCTTC. Translating gives CASSLAGPWGYTF. This sequence joins TRBV12-3 or TRBV12-4 and TRBJ1-2; D gene uncertain. This CDR3 region has 13 residues. The germline V and J ends were trimmed by 3 bases and 8 bases, with 13 bases remaining between them.

This clone has just one count. J is TRBJ2-7 and V is TRBV10-3, with a possible D match to TRBD1 (8 bases). Germline CDR1 is ENHRY and CDR2 is SYGVKD. V shed 0 bases and J shed 0 bases, with 12 bases lying between them. The CDR3 extends over 16 amino acids. This chain's CDR3 is CAISESSGTGSYEQYF. CDR3 DNA sequence: TGTGCCATCAGTGAGTCGAGCGGGACAGGCTCCTACGAGCAGTACTTC.

The chain is built from TRBV3-1 (or the pseudogene TRBV3-2) and TRBJ1-2; perhaps TRBD1 as D (6 bases). V dropped 6 bases and J dropped 6 bases, with 11 bases sitting between them. The CDR3 is 12 amino acids. From germline, CDR1 is LGHDT and CDR2 YNNKEL (reference sequence). CDR3 sequence: CASRNHRDGYTF. The DNA for the CDR3 is TGTGCCAGCAGAAACCACAGGGATGGCTACACCTTC.

The chain uses TRBV18 and TRBJ2-3; 12 positions agree with TRBD2. V dropped 5 bases and J dropped 3; count of bases not matched to a gene: 0. CDR3 length: 14 residues. Germline-derived CDR1 and CDR2 are KGHSH and LQKENI. CDR3 region: CASSTSGGTDTQYF. Here the CDR3 DNA reads TGTGCCAGCTCAACTAGCGGGGGGACAGATACGCAGTATTTT.

This chain uses TRBV21-1 with TRBJ2-7; TRBD1 is taken as the D call from the table, unchecked against the DNA. TRBV21-1 corresponds to a pseudogene. The CDR3 extends over 16 amino acids. CDR3 region: CASSTGLGGQKYEQYF. The CDR3 coding sequence is TGTGCCAGCAGCACGGGGTTAGGGGGCCAAAAATACGAGCAGTACTTC.

J is TRBJ1-2 and V is TRBV19, with 7 bases lining up with TRBD1. Trimming took 9 bases from V and 5 from J; bases not matched to a gene: 15. Per germline, CDR1 LNHDA and CDR2 SQIVND (reference sequence). The CDR3 has 15 amino acids. CDR3 in DNA: TGTGCCAGCGGCTTGGACGGCAGGGGGGTTTATGGCTACACCTTC. It translates to CASGLDGRGVYGYTF.

This chain joins TRBV5-1 and TRBJ1-1; D is ambiguous. Looked up from germline, CDR1 is SGHRS and CDR2 is YFSETQ. V was shortened by 0 bases and J by 7 bases, with 10 bases between the two germline ends. This CDR3 contains 13 residues. CDR3 nucleotide sequence: TGCGCCAGCAGCTTGGGAAGCACGTTTGAAGCTTTCTTT. It is translated as CASSLGSTFEAFF.

The chain is built from TRBV6-2 or TRBV6-3 and TRBJ2-1; 12 bases align to TRBD2. The V segment lost 6 bases and the J segment 0 bases; nucleotides outside the gene matches: 15. Germline V gene data show CDR1 as MNHEY and CDR2 as SVGEGT. The CDR3 is 20 residues long. The CDR3 sequence: CASSQSLLAGGRLSYNEQFF. As DNA, the CDR3 is TGTGCCAGCAGCCAATCGCTTCTAGCGGGGGGGCGCCTCTCCTACAATGAGCAGTTCTTC.

This sequence joins TRBV4-1 and TRBJ1-2; 8 bases agree with TRBD1. CDR1 and CDR2 (germline): MGHRA, YSYEKL. The CDR3 consists of 16 residues. The ends lost 0 bases at V and 5 bases at J; junction bases unmatched: 8. The CDR3 loop is CASSQEGPGGGYGYTF. The CDR3 DNA reads as TGCGCCAGCAGCCAAGAAGGACCAGGGGGCGGGTATGGCTACACCTTC.

This chain uses TRBV12-1 with TRBJ1-3. TRBV12-1 is assigned pseudogene status. The CDR3 is 17 residues long. The CDR3 DNA follows: TGTGCCAGCAGCCGAAGTAAGAGGATACTCTCTGGAAACACCATATATTTT. Protein: CASSRSKRILSGNTIYF.

The chain is built from TRBV7-6 and TRBJ2-2, with D perhaps TRBD2 (6 bases). Looked up from germline, CDR1 is SGHVS and CDR2 is FNYEAQ. CDR3 length: 14 amino acids. Trimming removed 5 bases from V and 3 bases from J, with 10 bases in between. The CDR3 region has the DNA TGTGCCAGCAGCCATACTAGCTACACCGGGGAGCTGTTTTTT. Its protein product is CASSHTSYTGELFF.

The chain uses TRBV11-2 and TRBJ2-1; D call uncertain. Trimming removed 10 bases from V and 7 bases from J, with 14 bases in between. Per germline, CDR1 SGHAT and CDR2 FQNNGV. The CDR3 runs to 12 residues. CDR3 sequence: CATRGVVNEQFF. The CDR3 DNA follows: TGTGCCACCCGAGGTGTTGTAAATGAGCAGTTCTTC.

V is TRBV9 and J is TRBJ1-5; unclear D gene. From germline, CDR1 is SGDLS and CDR2 YYNGEE. The length of the CDR3 is 14 residues. V was shortened by 0 bases and J by 5 bases, with 9 bases between the two germline ends. CDR3 DNA sequence: TGTGCCAGCAGCGTAGAAGGGCGGGATCAGCCCCAGCATTTT. This encodes CASSVEGRDQPQHF.

This chain uses TRBV5-6 with TRBJ1-2; the match to TRBD1 covers 7 bases. The trim removed 0 bases at V and 5 bases at J, leaving 7 bases unmatched. Looked up from germline, CDR1 is SGHDT and CDR2 is YYEEEE. CDR3 length: 15 amino acids. CDR3 sequence (DNA): TGTGCCAGCAGCTTGGGACAGGGATACGTTTATGGCTACACCTTC. Translating it yields CASSLGQGYVYGYTF.

The V call is TRBV29-1, the J call TRBJ2-3; a weak D match, TRBD1 (5 bases). There are 15 residues in the CDR3. Germline loops: CDR1 SQVTM, CDR2 ANQGSEA. Trimming took 1 base from V and 0 from J, leaving 11 bases between them. CDR3 loop: CSVEGTSHSTDTQYF. CDR3 DNA sequence: TGCAGCGTTGAAGGGACAAGCCATAGCACAGATACGCAGTATTTT.

The CDR3 region is CASSPTAVEAFF. CDR3 sequence (DNA): TGTGCCAGCAGCCCAACAGCGGTTGAAGCTTTCTTT. V gene TRBV11-2 combines with J gene TRBJ1-1; no clear D. This CDR3 has 12 amino acids. With 5 bases removed from V and 7 bases from J, the gap between germline ends came to 11 bases. Germline V gives CDR1 SGHAT, CDR2 FQNNGV.

This chain uses TRBV29-1 with TRBJ1-2; D is unresolved. Germline V gives CDR1 SQVTM, CDR2 ANQGSEA. The CDR3 runs to 16 residues. V dropped 2 bases and J dropped 0 bases, with 16 bases sitting between them. The CDR3 loop reads CSVEKVGRDSNYGYTF. The CDR3 DNA sequence: TGCAGCGTTGAAAAGGTCGGCCGAGACTCTAACTATGGCTACACCTTC.

The chain recombines TRBV14 with TRBJ2-7, with 8 bases fitting TRBD1. Germline loops: CDR1 SGHDN, CDR2 FVKESK. V dropped 0 bases and J dropped 9; count of bases not matched to a gene: 19. The CDR3 spans 18 residues. Here the CDR3 reads CASSQDGPLWDRSAWQYF. The CDR3 nucleotides read TGTGCCAGCAGCCAAGATGGTCCGTTATGGGACAGGTCGGCATGGCAGTACTTC.

This clone was seen just once. This chain joins TRBV2 and TRBJ1-5; tentatively, D is TRBD1 (5 bases). CDR3 length equals 14 residues. Per the germline V gene, CDR1 is SNHLY and CDR2 is FYNNEI. V lost 6 bases and J lost 7, with 16 bases in between. Here the CDR3 DNA reads TGTGCCAGCAGGGGAGGGGATCCCGGGCAGCCCCAGCATTTT. This gives the protein CASRGGDPGQPQHF.

The rearrangement links TRBV20-1 to TRBJ1-5; maybe TRBD1 (5 bases). The CDR3 length is 13 residues. V shed 3 bases and J shed 3 bases, with 9 bases lying between them. The V gene's germline CDR1 is DFQATT and CDR2 SNEGSKA (reference sequence). CDR3 sequence (DNA): TGCAGTGCTAGTTCAGGGTCCAATCAGCCCCAGCATTTT. Residues: CSASSGSNQPQHF.

V usage is TRBV4-3 and J usage is TRBJ2-3, with D maybe TRBD1 (6 bases). The CDR3 totals 16 residues. V was trimmed by 1 base and J by 1 base, leaving 12 bases between them. Germline values: CDR1 LGHNA, CDR2 YSLEER. In DNA, the CDR3 is TGCGCCAGCAGCCAAGGAGTGGGGGCAGGCACAGATACGCAGTATTTT. Protein: CASSQGVGAGTDTQYF.

V and J are TRBV5-1 and TRBJ1-2; the D gene is possibly TRBD1 (5 bases). The CDR3 length is 14 residues. Germline V gene lookup returns CDR1 SGHRS and CDR2 YFSETQ. Trimming took off 2 bases at V and 6 bases at J, with 14 bases between the two ends. The CDR3 nucleotides read TGCGCCAGCAGCTTCGCAGGGCCGAAGAATGGCTACACCTTC. Protein product: CASSFAGPKNGYTF.

This chain links TRBV6-5 with TRBJ2-7; 8 bases are shared with TRBD2. This CDR3 is 14 amino acids long. Germline CDR1 is MNHEY and CDR2 is SVGAGI. The trim removed 6 bases at V and 4 bases at J, leaving 8 bases unmatched. The CDR3 DNA sequence: TGTGCCAGCAGACCCGGGACTAGTCTTTACGAGCAGTACTTC. This codes for CASRPGTSLYEQYF.